This TCR beta chain was documented in a study of molecular identifiers for immune sequencing clone quantification. This clonotype showed up many times. Its target is unknown. Study-wide results and limits: Should identical TCR molecules share a barcode, the sizes of highly expanded clones could be underestimated.

A single record per CDR3 protein comes from TCRdb applying MiXCR to the PCR reads. The profile shows approximately 590,000 distinct CDR3 sequences, about 25% of them singletons. V lost 3 bases, J lost 1 base, and 10 bases lay in between. Germline V CDR1 and CDR2: DFQATT, SNEGSKA (reference sequence). CDR3 length equals 13 residues. This sequence joins TRBV20-1 and TRBJ2-7, with D possibly TRBD2 on 5 matching bases. Sequencing used naive CD8+ T cells from blood, with Jurkat cell RNA spiked in. This sample's subset: FACS-sorted CD8+CD4-CCR7+CD45RA+ naive T cells. The receptor's source is a human donor in good health. Some libraries in this study had Jurkat cell RNA spiked in. The CDR3 bases are TGCAGTGCTAGTAGTCGGGAATCCTACGAGCAGTACTTC. As protein: CSASSRESYEQYF.